This T cell receptor beta chain derives from a study of glioma-infiltrating T cells. Findings of the study overall: Very few CDR3 sequences were shared between tissue and blood. Tissue-blood divergence was below expectation in non-neoplastic patients, above in gliomas.

The iRepertoire nested amplicon-rescue multiplex PCR amplified TCR alpha and beta CDR3s from RNA. For one-step reverse transcription and amplification, roughly 85-450 ng of tissue mRNA or PBMC total RNA was used. TCRdb independently ran MiXCR on the multiplex PCR reads; one entry per CDR3 protein. This table has around 20,000 distinct CDR3 sequences, 20% to 25% appearing once. This CDR3 has 16 amino acids. Trimming cost V 6 bases and J 6 bases, with 20 bases left between them. CDR1 is MNHNS and CDR2 is SASEGT in the germline V gene. This clonotype was observed at least ten times. Its antigen is still unknown.

This chain joins TRBV6-1 and TRBJ2-2, with D perhaps assigned TRBD1 or TRBD2 (5 bases each). The sequence derives from a human donor with low-grade glioma or glioblastoma, undergoing nonglioma brain surgery, or in good health (not recorded which). Sequenced: glioma tissue, nonneoplastic brain tissue, or PBMCs (not recorded which). CDR3 loop: CASRTIRDPRPGELFF. CDR3 DNA sequence: TGTGCCAGCAGAACCATCCGGGACCCCCGCCCCGGGGAGCTGTTTTTT.